These 9 T cell receptor beta chains were all obtained from the same sample, sequenced in a study of CD8+ T cells in alopecia areata (dated by TCRdb to the late 2010s). The treatment or condition label here, explained by the study, means: oral pan-JAK inhibitor, 5-10 mg twice daily. Library preparation used the immunoSEQ multiplex PCR assay. RNA was extracted from all samples and reverse transcribed into cDNA as template for TCR sequencing. Held by TCRdb, this immuneACCESS table contains in-frame sequences only and omits some clones. Under half of the omission traces to an unresolved V gene where checked; the cause of the rest is unknown. The table for this sample lists hundreds of thousands of clones; 60% of them were counted only once. The ten largest clones capture 0.9% to 0.95% of the sample. This specimen consisted of CD4+ T cells sorted from blood, obtained at approximately week 52, from a patient treated with tofacitinib. The receptors here all came from a human donor with alopecia areata.

This clone was seen a few times. The V gene is TRBV5-4, the J gene TRBJ2-7; 9 bases map to TRBD1. The V gene's germline CDR1 is SGHNT and CDR2 YYREEE (reference sequence). V shed 4 bases and J 5 bases; nucleotides not matched to a gene: 7. This CDR3 has 14 amino acids. As DNA, the CDR3 is TGTGCCAGCAGCGGAGGACAGGGGAGACACGAGCAGTACTTC. It codes for CASSGGQGRHEQYF.

This chain links TRBV5-6 with TRBJ2-3; D is unresolved. Trimming cost V 4 bases and J 2 bases, with 14 bases left between them. Germline CDR1 is SGHDT and CDR2 is YYEEEE. This CDR3 comprises 15 residues. For the CDR3, the DNA is TGTGCCAGCAGCCCGAGCTGGTTTTCCACAGATACGCAGTATTTT. Translating it yields CASSPSWFSTDTQYF. The full variable domain, in which reference TRBV5-6 and TRBJ2-3 provide the parts outside the CDR3, is DAGVTQSPTHLIKTRGQQVTLRCSPKSGHDTVSWYQQALGQGPQFIFQYYEEEERQRGNFPDRFSGHQFPNYSSELNVNALLLGDSALYLCASSPSWFSTDTQYFGPGTRLTVL.

As concerns this clone: Compared with germline, one end of the junction differs, possibly owing to a read error. This rearrangement joins TRBV7-2 to TRBJ2-7; 8 nucleotides align to TRBD1. The CDR3 sequence is 12 residues long. CDR1 is SGHTA and CDR2 is FQGNSA in the germline V gene. The CDR3 DNA is TGTGCCAGCAGCTCGGACAGGGCAATAAAGGACTTC. This gives the protein CASSSDRAIKDF.

The rearrangement joins TRBV29-1 to TRBJ2-7; possible D gene TRBD2, 6 bases. V shed 6 bases and J shed 4 bases, with 16 bases lying between them. Germline V CDR1 and CDR2: SQVTM, ANQGSEA. The CDR3 runs to 13 residues. CDR3 residues: CSVELPGLYEQYF. CDR3 in DNA: TGCAGCGTGGAACTCCCGGGACTTTACGAGCAGTACTTC.

In the case of this clone: Other DNA sequences in this sample translate to the same CDR3. The chain has TRBV5-1 and TRBJ1-1, with a tentative D call TRBD1 (6 bases). This CDR3 is 12 amino acids long. V was shortened by 4 bases and J by 7 bases, with 11 bases between the two germline ends. Germline V CDR1 and CDR2: SGHRS, YFSETQ. CDR3 loop: CASSLQGNEAFF. The CDR3, as DNA: TGCGCCAGCAGCCTCCAGGGGAATGAAGCTTTCTTT.

The V and J genes are TRBV14 and TRBJ1-6; possible D gene TRBD1, 6 bases. The ends were cut back, 2 bases at V and 10 bases at J, with 12 bases in the middle. Germline-derived CDR1 and CDR2 are SGHDN and FVKESK. The CDR3 covers 14 residues. The CDR3: CASSQTGLGSPLHF. CDR3 nucleotide sequence: TGTGCCAGCAGCCAAACAGGGCTCGGGTCACCCCTCCACTTT.

The J gene is TRBJ2-2, the V gene TRBV6-6, with 7 bases aligning to TRBD2. Germline CDR1 and CDR2: MNHNY and SVGAGI (reference sequence). The length of the CDR3 is 15 residues. With V trimmed by 10 bases and J by 1 base, 9 bases remained unmatched. DNA of the CDR3: TGTGCCACCATCACGGGGGGAATGAACACCGGGGAGCTGTTTTTT. Its translation: CATITGGMNTGELFF.

J is TRBJ2-3 and V is TRBV30, with a tentative D call TRBD2 (6 bases). The CDR3 runs to 14 residues. In germline, CDR1 is GTSNPN, CDR2 SVGIG (reference sequence). V dropped 2 bases and J dropped 0 bases, with 9 bases sitting between them. The CDR3 loop is CAWSLLASTDTQYF. The DNA of the CDR3 is TGTGCCTGGAGTTTACTAGCTAGCACAGATACGCAGTATTTT.

This chain connects TRBV11-2 to TRBJ2-5; 10 bases map to TRBD2. Trimming removed 5 bases from V and 4 bases from J; junction bases left unmatched: 13. The CDR3 runs 17 residues. Germline V gene sequence: CDR1 SGHAT, CDR2 FQNNGV. The DNA of the CDR3 is TGTGCCAGCAGCCAGGCCGAACTAGCGGGGCCGGGAGAGACCCAGTACTTC. Amino acid sequence: CASSQAELAGPGETQYF.